This TCR beta chain is from a study of shared clonotypes between healthy human individuals. This CDR3 has 14 residues. Trimming took off 1 base at V and 0 bases at J, with 5 bases between the two ends. CDR1 and CDR2 (germline): MNHNY, SVGAGI (reference sequence). This clone occurred once. The repertoire was sequenced with immunoSEQ multiplex PCR; TCRdb's copy has only in-frame clones and lacks some. The sample records more than 2,000,000 clones, just over 90% being singletons. The genes are TRBV6-6 and TRBJ2-3, with D unresolved. This clonotype was obtained from a man younger than 30 in good health. Sequenced: naive CD4+ T cells sorted from blood. Documented subset: CD45RA+ positively selected. The DNA for the CDR3 is TGTGCCAGCAGTTACTTTCCGAGCACAGATACGCAGTATTTT. Amino acid sequence: CASSYFPSTDTQYF.